A selection of T cell receptor beta chains follows, all from one sample in a study of tumor-infiltrating lymphocytes in primary liver carcinoma. Using its own MiXCR run on the multiplex PCR reads, TCRdb lists one record per CDR3 protein. The table records 52,000 or so distinct CDR3 sequences, roughly 80% of them present only once. Sequences were obtained from liver tumor tissue from sampling region 5. The receptor set was obtained from a man between 40 and 49 years old with primary liver carcinoma and hepatitis B virus infection. Both conserved end residues are part of each CDR3. Fields, in order: clone size, D gene, J gene, V gene, CDR3 protein, CDR3 DNA. D genes are given only for firm matches. The size entry is marked missing in some rows and otherwise reads once, few, many or a size class.

- | - | TRBJ2-1 | TRBV29-1 | CSVGPAGGFYNEKFF | TGCAGCGTTGGACCAGCAGGAGGGTTCTACAATGAGAAGTTCTTC
- | - | TRBJ1-1 | TRBV7-9 | CVSSLMGLQWAGEAFF | TGTGTCAGCAGCTTAATGGGACTTCAGTGGGCCGGTGAAGCTTTCTTT
- | - | TRBJ2-7 | TRBV6-2/TRBV6-3 | CASKRLQEGYEEYF | TGCGCCAGTAAAAGACTACAGGAGGGTTACGAGGAGTACTTC
- | TRBD2 | TRBJ2-5 | TRBV6-2/TRBV6-3 | CTSSWTSGSGETQYF | TGTACCAGCAGTTGGACCAGCGGGAGTGGAGAGACCCAGTACTTC
- | - | TRBJ1-5 | TRBV4-1 | CASSQYRSTEPQHF | TGCGCCAGCAGCCAATATCGGAGCACCGAGCCCCAGCATTTT
many | - | TRBJ1-5 | TRBV15 | CATSRDSRGGQPQHF | TGTGCCACCAGCAGAGATAGCAGGGGCGGTCAGCCCCAGCATTTT
once | - | TRBJ1-5 | TRBV30 | CAWRGKGGNQPQHF | TGTGCCTGGAGGGGGAAGGGGGGAAATCAGCCCCAGCATTTC
- | - | TRBJ2-2 | TRBV5-1 | CATKEDGALRELFF | TGCGCCACGAAGGAAGATGGGGCGCTGAGGGAACTGTTTTTT
- | - | TRBJ2-7 | TRBV29-1 | CSVRPPWVRSYEQYF | TGCAGCGTACGCCCTCCCTGGGTCAGGTCCTACGAGCAGTACTTC
- | - | TRBJ2-2 | TRBV5-1 | CASSFYTRGLFF | TGCGCCAGCAGTTTTTACACTCGGGGGCTGTTTTTT
few | - | TRBJ2-2 | TRBV4-1 | CASSQLTLSGELSF | TGCGCCAGCAGCCAACTCACCCTCTCCGGGGAGCTGTCTTTT
- | TRBD1 | TRBJ2-5 | TRBV7-9 | CASSPRDRGQETQYF | TGTGCCAGCAGCCCCCGGGACAGGGGGCAAGAGACCCAGTACTTC
many | TRBD2 | TRBJ2-1 | TRBV6-1 | CAGSYRLAGDNEQFF | TGTGCCGGCAGTTATCGACTAGCGGGAGACAATGAGCAGTTCTTC
- | TRBD1 | TRBJ1-6 | TRBV14 | CANSHRQGQNSPLHF | TGTGCCAACAGCCATAGACAGGGGCAGAATTCACCCCTCCACTTT
- | TRBD1 | TRBJ1-5 | TRBV24-1 | CATQDRVTYSNQSQHF | TGTGCCACCCAGGACAGGGTCACATATAGCAATCAGTCCCAGCATTTT
- | - | TRBJ1-1 | TRBV11-2 | CARSLGLNIEAFF | TGTGCCAGGAGCTTAGGTCTGAACATTGAAGCTTTCTTT
- | TRBD2 | TRBJ2-1 | TRBV11-2 | CASALDRGGRFYSEQFF | TGTGCCAGCGCCTTAGATAGGGGCGGGAGGTTCTACAGTGAGCAGTTCTTC
- | TRBD2 | TRBJ2-4 | TRBV5-1 | CASVEAGAKNIQYF | TGCGCCAGCGTGGAAGCGGGAGCCAAGAACATTCAGTACTTC
- | - | TRBJ2-7 | TRBV11-2 | CACSYPGISGSNEQYF | TGTGCCTGCAGCTACCCCGGGATTAGCGGTAGCAATGAGCAGTACTTC
- | - | TRBJ1-1 | TRBV6-1 | CATSEGEGQVANTEAFF | TGTGCCACCAGTGAAGGTGAAGGGCAGGTGGCTAACACTGAAGCTTTCTTT
- | - | TRBJ2-7 | TRBV4-3 | CSSNQDLPYEQYF | TGCTCCAGCAACCAAGATCTACCCTACGAGCAGTACTTC
- | TRBD2 | TRBJ2-1 | TRBV12-3/TRBV12-4 | CAGLSSGRAGEQFF | TGTGCCGGCCTCTCTAGCGGGAGGGCTGGGGAGCAGTTCTTC
many | - | TRBJ2-7 | TRBV2 | CATEEGGAEYEQYF | TGTGCCACCGAGGAGGGGGGCGCTGAATACGAGCAGTACTTC
- | TRBD1 | TRBJ1-5 | TRBV11-2 | CASGSGTGENQPQHF | TGTGCCAGCGGTTCCGGGACAGGGGAAAATCAGCCCCAGCATTTT
- | TRBD2 | TRBJ2-1 | TRBV2 | CASSVTSGAREQFF | TGTGCCAGCAGCGTGACTAGCGGGGCCCGGGAGCAGTTCTTC
few | TRBD1 | TRBJ2-3 | TRBV10-3 | CAIRRTGSTDTQYF | TGTGCCATCAGGAGGACAGGGTCCACAGATACGCAGTATTTT
- | - | TRBJ2-3 | TRBV7-8 | CASSEGHLKADTQFF | TGTGCCAGCAGTGAGGGACATCTAAAGGCAGATACGCAGTTTTTT
many | - | TRBJ2-7 | TRBV28 | CASSAPVEQYF | TGTGCCAGCAGTGCCCCGGTCGAGCAGTACTTC
once | TRBD1 | TRBJ1-6 | TRBV6-1 | CASRGMGHGARSNSPLHF | TGTGCGTCCAGGGGGATGGGACATGGGGCAAGAAGTAATTCACCCCTCCACTTT
- | - | TRBJ1-1 | TRBV5-1 | CTSSLAGGARTEAFF | TGCACTAGCAGCTTGGCCGGAGGGGCAAGGACTGAAGCTTTCTTT
- | TRBD2 | TRBJ2-1 | TRBV11-1 | CSSCLYRSAGGPYNEQFF | TGTTCCAGCTGCTTATACCGCTCCGCGGGAGGGCCCTACAATGAGCAGTTCTTC
- | - | TRBJ2-1 | TRBV5-6 | CASSLDSPGLNEQFF | TGTGCCAGCAGCCTAGACAGCCCCGGACTCAATGAGCAGTTCTTC
- | - | TRBJ2-2 | TRBV5-4 | CASSPDLSSGELLF | TGTGCCAGCAGCCCGGACTTGTCGAGTGGGGAGCTGTTGTTT
- | TRBD2 | TRBJ2-1 | TRBV11-2 | CASNRTSGSSYNEQFF | TGTGCCAGCAACCGGACTAGCGGGAGCTCCTACAATGAGCAGTTCTTC
many | - | TRBJ2-3 | TRBV28 | CASTPGTSRTDTQYF | TGTGCCAGCACCCCCGGGACTTCCCGCACAGATACGCAGTATTTT
- | - | TRBJ1-2 | TRBV6-1 | CVSSEAHGINYGYTF | TGTGTCAGCAGCGAAGCGCATGGGATTAACTATGGCTACACCTTC
few | - | TRBJ1-1 | TRBV2 | CASSNQYTEAFF | TGTGCCAGCAGTAACCAGTACACTGAAGCTTTCTTT
many | TRBD1 | TRBJ2-1 | TRBV19 | CASSIRQGNEQFF | TGTGCCAGTAGTATTAGACAGGGCAATGAGCAGTTCTTC
- | - | TRBJ2-7 | TRBV5-1 | CANSPGLPGVNEQYF | TGCGCCAACAGCCCTGGACTACCGGGAGTCAACGAGCAGTACTTC
once | - | TRBJ2-2 | TRBV29-1 | CSVRLTMELFF | TGCAGCGTTAGACTCACCATGGAGCTGTTTTTT
- | - | TRBJ2-7 | TRBV6-2/TRBV6-3 | CAGSPTGTYEQYF | TGCGCCGGCAGCCCTACAGGGACCTACGAGCAGTACTTT